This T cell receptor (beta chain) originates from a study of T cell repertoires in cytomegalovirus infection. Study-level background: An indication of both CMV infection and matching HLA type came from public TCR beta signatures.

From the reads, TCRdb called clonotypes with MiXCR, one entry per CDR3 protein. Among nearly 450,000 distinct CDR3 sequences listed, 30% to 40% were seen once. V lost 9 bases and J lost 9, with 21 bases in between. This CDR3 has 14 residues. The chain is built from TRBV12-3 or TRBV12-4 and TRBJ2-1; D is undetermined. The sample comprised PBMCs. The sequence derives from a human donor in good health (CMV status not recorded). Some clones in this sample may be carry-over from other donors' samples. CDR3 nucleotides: TGTGCCAGTCAGAAGGGCAGCCCAAAAAGTGAGCAGTTCTTC. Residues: CASQKGSPKSEQFF.